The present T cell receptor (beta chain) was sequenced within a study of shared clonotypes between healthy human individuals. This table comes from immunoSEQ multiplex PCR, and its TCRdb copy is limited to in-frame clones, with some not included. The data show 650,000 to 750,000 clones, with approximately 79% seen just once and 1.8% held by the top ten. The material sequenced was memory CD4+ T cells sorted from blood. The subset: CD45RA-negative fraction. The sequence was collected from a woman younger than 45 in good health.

The CDR3 loop reads CASSRTGYNEQFF. The CDR3 DNA follows: TGTGCCAGCAGCCGAACGGGGTATAATGAGCAGTTCTTC. The chain joins TRBV14 to TRBJ2-1; tentative D call: TRBD2 (5 bases). CDR1 is SGHDN and CDR2 is FVKESK in the germline V gene. The ends were cut back, 4 bases at V and 7 bases at J, with 11 bases in the middle. The CDR3 sequence is 13 residues long.